The 11 T cell receptor beta chains reported below all come from one sample, sequenced in a study of T-cell reconstitution after alpha-beta-depleted transplantation in children. Unique molecular identifiers were incorporated when the TCRbeta library was constructed. TCRdb itself ran the PCR reads through MiXCR, one entry per CDR3 protein. This sample has about 600,000 distinct CDR3 sequences; under 15% occur once, and the top ten carry 2.2%. Sequencing used PBMCs, mostly from graft donor cells, obtained 360 days after TCRalphabeta/CD19-depleted stem cell transplant. Source of these receptors: a male patient under 18 who had a stem cell transplant for acute myeloid leukemia, so the T cells may come from the graft donor.

This clonotype was recorded a few times. The J gene is TRBJ2-3, the V gene TRBV15; 7 positions agree with TRBD2. CDR1 and CDR2 (germline): LNHNV, YYDKDF (reference sequence). Trimming cost V 2 bases and J 0 bases; bases outside gene matches: 5. The CDR3 runs 16 residues. The CDR3 region has the DNA TGTGCCACCAGCAGACCTAGCGGACTTAGCACAGATACGCAGTATTTT. As protein: CATSRPSGLSTDTQYF. Filled out from reference TRBV15 and TRBJ2-3, the complete variable domain reads DAMVIQNPRYQVTQFGKPVTLSCSQTLNHNVMYWYQQKSSQAPKLLFHYYDKDFNNEADTPDNFQSRRPNTSFCFLDIRSPGLGDTAMYLCATSRPSGLSTDTQYFGPGTRLTVL.

The V call is TRBV6-5, the J call TRBJ2-5; D tentatively fits TRBD1 or TRBD2 (6 bases each). The germline V gene has CDR1 MNHEY and CDR2 SVGAGI. V lost 1 base and J 5 bases, leaving 14 bases between the germline ends. CDR3 size: 15 residues. The CDR3 DNA reads as TGTGCCAGCAGTTACTTCGGGGGCATCGAGGAGACCCAGTACTTC. Protein product: CASSYFGGIEETQYF.

The chain is built from TRBV12-3 or TRBV12-4 and TRBJ1-2, with 7 positions matching TRBD1. The CDR3 is 14 residues long. The V and J ends lost 8 bases and 3 bases, in that order; junction bases with no gene match: 9. CDR3 bases: TGTGCCAGCCACGACGGACAGGAGTACTATGGCTACACCTTC. The encoded protein is CASHDGQEYYGYTF.

This chain links TRBV24-1 with TRBJ2-7; TRBD2 agrees at 7 bases. The CDR3 extends over 16 amino acids. The ends lost 0 bases at V and 2 bases at J; junction bases unmatched: 6. CDR1 is KGHDR and CDR2 is SFDVKD in the germline V gene. Written as DNA, the CDR3 is TGTGCCACCAGTGATTTGCGACGGGGGGAGACCTACGAGCAGTACTTC. This translates into CATSDLRRGETYEQYF.

This clonotype was picked up one time. The V call is TRBV20-1, the J call TRBJ2-7; 8 nucleotides align to TRBD1. This CDR3 has 13 residues. The V gene end was trimmed by 3 bases and the J gene end by 2 bases; junction bases not matched to a gene: 3. The germline V gene encodes CDR1 DFQATT and CDR2 SNEGSKA (reference sequence). The CDR3: CSASIQGAYEQYF. The CDR3 coding sequence is TGCAGTGCTAGCATACAGGGGGCCTACGAGCAGTACTTC.

V gene TRBV6-1 combines with J gene TRBJ2-3; 9 positions match TRBD1. V shed 6 bases and J 2 bases; nucleotides not matched to a gene: 9. Germline V CDR1 and CDR2: MNHNS, SASEGT. This CDR3 region has 16 residues. DNA for the CDR3: TGTGCCAGCAGCTTCACCGGGACAGGGTTCACAGATACGCAGTATTTT. It encodes CASSFTGTGFTDTQYF.

The chain employs TRBV5-1 and TRBJ2-2, with 9 bases identical to TRBD1. The CDR3 is 16 amino acids. V shed 0 bases and J 6 bases; nucleotides not matched to a gene: 6. CDR1 is SGHRS, CDR2 YFSETQ, per germline. CDR3 region: CASSLVQGAFAGELFF. In DNA, the CDR3 is TGCGCCAGCAGCTTGGTACAGGGGGCGTTTGCCGGGGAGCTGTTTTTT.

This clonotype turned up a few times. This chain uses TRBV7-9 with TRBJ2-1; TRBD1 matches at 9 bases. The ends lost 5 bases at V and 4 bases at J; junction bases unmatched: 9. In germline, CDR1 is SEHNR, CDR2 FQNEAQ (reference sequence). The CDR3 length is 16 residues. Here the CDR3 reads CASSHLTGGSYNEQFF. The CDR3 DNA follows: TGTGCCAGCAGCCACCTGACAGGGGGGTCGTACAATGAGCAGTTCTTC.

The V gene is TRBV29-1, the J gene TRBJ2-7, with 9 bases fitting TRBD1. Germline values: CDR1 SQVTM, CDR2 ANQGSEA. The CDR3 extends over 16 amino acids. The ends lost 1 base at V and 7 bases at J; junction bases unmatched: 14. The CDR3 region has the DNA TGCAGCGTTGAAGCAAAATCCGGGACAGGGCTGGGAGAGCAGTACTTC. Protein sequence: CSVEAKSGTGLGEQYF.

In this sample, this clonotype turned up a few times. V usage is TRBV30 and J usage is TRBJ2-1, with a weak D call TRBD2 (6 bases). V was pared by 1 base and J by 2 bases, with 12 bases between. The CDR3 runs to 15 residues. Germline CDR1 reads GTSNPN; CDR2 reads SVGIG (reference sequence). The CDR3 DNA reads as TGTGCCTGGAGTGGGCGGGGACTTGCCTACAATGAGCAGTTCTTC. The encoded protein is CAWSGRGLAYNEQFF.

This clonotype was picked up a small number of times. The chain employs TRBV20-1 and TRBJ2-1; 9 nucleotides agree with TRBD2. Germline CDR1 DFQATT, CDR2 SNEGSKA (reference sequence). Losses at the gene ends were 1 base for V and 9 bases for J; bases not matched to a gene: 4. This CDR3 is 13 amino acids long. This CDR3 is CSARATSGGEQFF. As DNA, the CDR3 is TGCAGTGCTAGAGCGACTAGCGGTGGTGAGCAGTTCTTC.